This T cell receptor beta chain emerged from a study of T cells in narcolepsy. Profiled with immunoSEQ multiplex PCR; TCRdb holds only in-frame clones, not every one. The sample lists 30,000 to 40,000 clones; 75% to 90% were seen once. The study, taken as a whole, reports: Autoreactive clonotypes reportedly recurred in blood of same and different patients, not controls. Autoreactive clone sequences were missing from some blood memory CD4+ repertoires. Same-patient CSF and blood CD4+ T cell clonotypes included HCRT-specific and TRIB2-specific autoreactive ones.

The CDR3 is made up of 13 amino acids. V lost 5 bases and J 0 bases, leaving 8 bases between the germline ends. Germline V CDR1 and CDR2: SGHRS, YFSETQ. About this clone itself: No antigen is known for it.

This chain links TRBV5-1 with TRBJ1-1; the D is unclear. The sequence was obtained from a human donor with narcolepsy. The sequencing input was CD45RA- memory CD4+ T cells from PBMCs. The CDR3 region is CASRGNMNTEAFF. CDR3 nucleotide sequence: TGCGCCAGCAGGGGCAACATGAACACTGAAGCTTTCTTT.